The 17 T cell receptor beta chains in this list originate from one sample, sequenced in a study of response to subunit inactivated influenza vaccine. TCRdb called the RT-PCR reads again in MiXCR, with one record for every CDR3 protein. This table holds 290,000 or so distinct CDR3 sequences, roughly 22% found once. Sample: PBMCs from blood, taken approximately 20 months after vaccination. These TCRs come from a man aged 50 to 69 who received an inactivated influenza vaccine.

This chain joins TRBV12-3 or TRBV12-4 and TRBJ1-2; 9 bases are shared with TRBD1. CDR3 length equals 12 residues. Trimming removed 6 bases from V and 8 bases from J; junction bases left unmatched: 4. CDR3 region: CASSRQGEGYTF. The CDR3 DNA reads TGTGCCAGCAGCCGACAGGGGGAGGGCTACACCTTC.

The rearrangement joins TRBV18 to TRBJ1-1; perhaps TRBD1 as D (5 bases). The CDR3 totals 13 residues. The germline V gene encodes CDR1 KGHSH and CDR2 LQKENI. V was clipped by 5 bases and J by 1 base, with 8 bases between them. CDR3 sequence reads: CASSAGTNTEAFF. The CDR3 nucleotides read TGTGCCAGCTCAGCCGGGACGAACACTGAAGCTTTCTTT.

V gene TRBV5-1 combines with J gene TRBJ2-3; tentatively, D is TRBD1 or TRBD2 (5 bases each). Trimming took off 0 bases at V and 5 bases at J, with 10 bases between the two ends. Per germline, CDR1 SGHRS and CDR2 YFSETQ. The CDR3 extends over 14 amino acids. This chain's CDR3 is CASSLDGAGDTQYF. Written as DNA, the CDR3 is TGCGCCAGCAGCTTGGACGGGGCCGGAGATACGCAGTATTTT.

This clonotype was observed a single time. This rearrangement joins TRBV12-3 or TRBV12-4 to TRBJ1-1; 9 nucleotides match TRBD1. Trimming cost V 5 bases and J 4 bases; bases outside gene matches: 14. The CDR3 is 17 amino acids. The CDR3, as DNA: TGTGCCAGCAGTCCTTTAAGCTCGGGACAGGGTACCACTGAAGCTTTCTTT. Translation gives CASSPLSSGQGTTEAFF.

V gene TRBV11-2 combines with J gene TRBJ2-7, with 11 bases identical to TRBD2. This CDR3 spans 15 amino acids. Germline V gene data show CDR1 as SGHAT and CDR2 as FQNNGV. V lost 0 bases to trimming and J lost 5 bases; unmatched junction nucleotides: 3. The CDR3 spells CASSLELAGADEQYF. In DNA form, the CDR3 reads TGTGCCAGCAGCTTAGAACTAGCGGGAGCCGACGAGCAGTACTTC. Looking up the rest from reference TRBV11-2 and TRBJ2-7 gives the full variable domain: EAGVAQSPRYKIIEKRQSVAFWCNPISGHATLYWYQQILGQGPKLLIQFQNNGVVDDSQLPKDRFSAERLKGVDSTLKIQPAKLEDSAVYLCASSLELAGADEQYFGPGTRLTVT.

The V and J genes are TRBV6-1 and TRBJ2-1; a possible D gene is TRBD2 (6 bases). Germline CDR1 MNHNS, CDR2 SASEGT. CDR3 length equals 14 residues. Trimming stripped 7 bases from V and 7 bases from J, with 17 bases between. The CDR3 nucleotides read TGTGCCAGCAACTGGAACGGGGGTACGAATGAGCAGTTCTTC. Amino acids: CASNWNGGTNEQFF.

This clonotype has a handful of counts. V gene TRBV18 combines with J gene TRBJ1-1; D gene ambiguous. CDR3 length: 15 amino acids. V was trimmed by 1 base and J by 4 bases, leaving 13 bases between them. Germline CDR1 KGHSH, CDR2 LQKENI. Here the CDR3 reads CASSPRQEVGTEAFF. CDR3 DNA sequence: TGTGCCAGCTCACCACGTCAGGAGGTGGGCACTGAAGCTTTCTTT.

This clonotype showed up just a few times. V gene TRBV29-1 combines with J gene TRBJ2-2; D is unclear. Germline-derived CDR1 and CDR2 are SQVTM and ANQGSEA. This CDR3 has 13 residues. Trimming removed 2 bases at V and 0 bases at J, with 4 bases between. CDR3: CSVERTNTGELFF. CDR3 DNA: TGCAGCGTTGAACGGACGAACACCGGGGAGCTGTTTTTT.

CDR3 in DNA: TGTGCCAGCAGACCCAGAGCGATAAACACTGAAGCTTTCTTT. It codes for CASRPRAINTEAFF. J is TRBJ1-1 and V is TRBV2; D is undetermined. The germline CDR1 and CDR2 sequences are SNHLY and FYNNEI. Deletions cut 6 bases from V and 2 bases from J, with 13 bases between. This CDR3 comprises 14 residues. The variable domain in full, completed from reference TRBV2 and TRBJ1-1, reads EPEVTQTPSHQVTQMGQEVILRCVPISNHLYFYWYRQILGQKVEFLVSFYNNEISEKSEIFDDQFSVERPDGSNFTLKIRSTKLEDSAMYFCASRPRAINTEAFFGQGTRLTVV.

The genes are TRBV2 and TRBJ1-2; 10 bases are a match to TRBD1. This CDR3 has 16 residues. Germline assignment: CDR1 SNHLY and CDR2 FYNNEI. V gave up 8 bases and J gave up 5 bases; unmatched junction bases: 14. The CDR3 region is CASWDRGGRGDYGYTF. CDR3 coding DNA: TGTGCCAGCTGGGACAGGGGAGGTCGAGGTGATTATGGCTACACCTTC.

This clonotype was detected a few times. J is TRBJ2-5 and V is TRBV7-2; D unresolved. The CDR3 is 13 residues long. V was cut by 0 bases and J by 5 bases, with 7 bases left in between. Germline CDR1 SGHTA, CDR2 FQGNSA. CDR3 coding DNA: TGTGCCAGCAGCTTAGCGCTATGGGAGACCCAGTACTTC. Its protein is CASSLALWETQYF. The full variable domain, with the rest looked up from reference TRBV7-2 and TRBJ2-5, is GAGVSQSPSNKVTEKGKDVELRCDPISGHTALYWYRQSLGQGLEFLIYFQGNSAPDKSGLPSDRFSAERTGGSVSTLTIQRTQQEDSAVYLCASSLALWETQYFGPGTRLLVL.

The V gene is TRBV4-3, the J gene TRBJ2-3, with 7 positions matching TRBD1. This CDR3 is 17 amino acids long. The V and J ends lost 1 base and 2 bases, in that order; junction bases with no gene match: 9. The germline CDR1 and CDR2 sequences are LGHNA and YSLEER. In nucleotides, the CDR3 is TGCGCCAGCAGCCAAGTGTACGCAGACAGGGCCACAGATACGCAGTATTTT. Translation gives CASSQVYADRATDTQYF.

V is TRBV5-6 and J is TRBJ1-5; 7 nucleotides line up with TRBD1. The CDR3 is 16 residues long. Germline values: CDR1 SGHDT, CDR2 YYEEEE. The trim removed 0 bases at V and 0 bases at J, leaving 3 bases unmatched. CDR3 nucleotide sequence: TGTGCCAGCAGCTTGGGGACAGGCCGTAGCAATCAGCCCCAGCATTTT. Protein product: CASSLGTGRSNQPQHF.

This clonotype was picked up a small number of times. CDR3 sequence (DNA): TGTGCCAGCAGCGAAGGACAGGGAATGAACACTGAAGCTTTCTTT. This sequence encodes CASSEGQGMNTEAFF. This sequence joins TRBV9 and TRBJ1-1; 8 positions agree with TRBD1. Trimming took 3 bases from V and 0 from J; bases not matched to a gene: 4. In germline, CDR1 is SGDLS, CDR2 YYNGEE. The CDR3 consists of 15 residues. Combining the CDR3 with reference TRBV9 and TRBJ1-1 gives the whole variable domain DSGVTQTPKHLITATGQRVTLRCSPRSGDLSVYWYQQSLDQGLQFLIQYYNGEERAKGNILERFSAQQFPDLHSELNLSSLELGDSALYFCASSEGQGMNTEAFFGQGTRLTVV.

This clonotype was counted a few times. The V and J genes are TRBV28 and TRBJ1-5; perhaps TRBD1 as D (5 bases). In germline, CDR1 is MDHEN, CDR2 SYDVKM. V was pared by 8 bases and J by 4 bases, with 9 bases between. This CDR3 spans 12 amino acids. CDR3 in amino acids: CASVRTNQPQHF. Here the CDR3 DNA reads TGTGCCAGCGTTAGGACAAATCAGCCCCAGCATTTT.

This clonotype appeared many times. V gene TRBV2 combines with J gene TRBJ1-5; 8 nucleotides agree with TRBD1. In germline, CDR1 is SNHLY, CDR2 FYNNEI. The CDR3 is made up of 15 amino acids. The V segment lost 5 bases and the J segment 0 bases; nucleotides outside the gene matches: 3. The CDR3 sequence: CASSRTGTSNQPQHF. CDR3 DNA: TGTGCCAGCAGTCGGACAGGGACTAGCAATCAGCCCCAGCATTTT. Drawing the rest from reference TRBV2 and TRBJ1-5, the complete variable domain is EPEVTQTPSHQVTQMGQEVILRCVPISNHLYFYWYRQILGQKVEFLVSFYNNEISEKSEIFDDQFSVERPDGSNFTLKIRSTKLEDSAMYFCASSRTGTSNQPQHFGDGTRLSIL.

DNA of the CDR3: TGTGCCACCAGTGATCCTTCGGCAGGGCCCTCCTACAATGAGCAGTTCTTC. It yields the protein CATSDPSAGPSYNEQFF. The chain links TRBV24-1 to TRBJ2-1; D perhaps matches TRBD1 (5 bases). CDR1 is KGHDR and CDR2 is SFDVKD in the germline V gene. V dropped 3 bases and J dropped 0 bases, with 14 bases sitting between them. CDR3 length: 17 residues.